These T cell receptor beta chains were read from a single sample in a study of blood T cells in healthy people across ages. TCRdb re-derived calls from the 5' RACE reads in MiXCR, one entry per CDR3 protein. The sample holds roughly 1,300,000 distinct CDR3 sequences, 55% to 75% seen once. Material: blood. These receptors originate from a man aged 18 to 29 in good health. Each CDR3 is given without its conserved first and last residue. Fields, in order: J gene, V gene, CDR3 protein.

TRBJ2-6 | TRBV6-5 | ASSPGIPGANVLT
TRBJ1-4 | TRBV4-2 | ASSPHARTDGYEKLF
TRBJ1-2 | TRBV20-1 | SALGTGDEYGYT
TRBJ2-7 | TRBV27 | ASSSGTSSYNEQY
TRBJ2-1 | TRBV27 | ASSFWGANEQF
TRBJ2-6 | TRBV3-1 | ASSHSGSGANVLT
TRBJ2-7 | TRBV5-1 | ASVALPGLAGEGGSYEQY
TRBJ1-1 | TRBV18 | ASSPNPGREPRYTEAF
TRBJ2-3 | TRBV12-3/TRBV12-4 | ASLDTNTDTQY
TRBJ2-4 | TRBV4-2 | ASSVGQIAKNIQY
TRBJ2-4 | TRBV21-1 | AVTVTSGGPLAKNIQY
TRBJ2-1 | TRBV29-1 | SVVVAGNNEQF
TRBJ2-7 | TRBV29-1 | SVTFLAGGPHEQY
TRBJ2-3 | TRBV25-1 | ASSVGRGADTQY
TRBJ2-1 | TRBV5-1 | ASKIWSPPNNEQF
TRBJ1-2 | TRBV15 | ATSRPPVGARYGYT
TRBJ2-7 | TRBV7-9 | ASSLSSWDEQY
TRBJ2-7 | TRBV29-1 | SVARASIREQY
TRBJ2-5 | TRBV4-3 | ASSQEAGGIETQY
TRBJ2-1 | TRBV6-5 | ASSYAADTREQF
TRBJ1-1 | TRBV10-3 | AISVKAGEAF
TRBJ2-1 | TRBV28 | ASSFPSRIPYNEQF
TRBJ1-1 | TRBV20-1 | SANKISNIEAF
TRBJ2-1 | TRBV6-5 | ASSHLNEQF